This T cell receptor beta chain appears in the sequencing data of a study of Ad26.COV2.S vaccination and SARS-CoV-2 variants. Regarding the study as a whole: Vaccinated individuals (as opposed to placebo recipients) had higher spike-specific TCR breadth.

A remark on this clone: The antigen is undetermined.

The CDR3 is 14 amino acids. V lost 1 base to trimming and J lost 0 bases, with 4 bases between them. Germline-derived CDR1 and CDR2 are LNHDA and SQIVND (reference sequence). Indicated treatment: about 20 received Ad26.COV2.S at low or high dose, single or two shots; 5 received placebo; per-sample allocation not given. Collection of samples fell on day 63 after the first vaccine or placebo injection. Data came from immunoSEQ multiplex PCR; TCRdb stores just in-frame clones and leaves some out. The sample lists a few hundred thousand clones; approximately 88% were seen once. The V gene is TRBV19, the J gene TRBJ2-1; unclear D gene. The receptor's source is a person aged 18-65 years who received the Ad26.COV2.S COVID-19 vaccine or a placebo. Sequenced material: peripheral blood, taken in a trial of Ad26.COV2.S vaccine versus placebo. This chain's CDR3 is CASSIGDSYNEQFF. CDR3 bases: TGTGCCAGTAGTATAGGGGACTCCTACAATGAGCAGTTCTTC.